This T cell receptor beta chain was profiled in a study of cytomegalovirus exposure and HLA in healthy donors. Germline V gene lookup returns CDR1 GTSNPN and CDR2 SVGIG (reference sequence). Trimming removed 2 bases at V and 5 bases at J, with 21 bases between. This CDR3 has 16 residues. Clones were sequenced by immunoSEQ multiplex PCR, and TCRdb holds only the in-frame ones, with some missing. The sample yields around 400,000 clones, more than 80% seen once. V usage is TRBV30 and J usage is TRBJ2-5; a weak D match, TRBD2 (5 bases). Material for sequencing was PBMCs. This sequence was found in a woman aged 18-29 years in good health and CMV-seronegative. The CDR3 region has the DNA TGTGCCTGGAGTCATCAACCGGGAAGGGAGTTGGAGACCCAGTACTTC. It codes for CAWSHQPGRELETQYF.